This passage covers 22 T cell receptor beta chains from one sample sequenced in a study of CXCR3-negative and CXCR3-positive naive CD8 T cells. Study findings and constraints: Naive cells positive for CXCR3 carried more hydrophobic TRB CDR3s than CXCR3-negative ones.

Via 5' RACE with UMI labels, TRB cDNA libraries were prepared. TCRdb reprocessed the 5' RACE reads, keeping one entry per CDR3 protein, no DNA. The sample totals roughly 110,000 distinct CDR3 sequences. These TCRs' antigens remain unknown. Material for sequencing was naive CXCR3+ CD8+ T cells from blood. Subset in this sample: CD45RO-CCR7+CD27+CD95- naive CD8+ T cells expressing CXCR3 (TNR3+). These receptor sequences come from a human donor in good health. Some clones in this sample may be carry-over from other donors' samples.

V gene TRBV3-1 combines with J gene TRBJ2-4. Looked up from germline, CDR1 is LGHDT and CDR2 is YNNKEL (reference sequence). CDR3 size: 21 residues. This CDR3 reads CASSQGVTADQMALAKNIQYF.

The rearrangement links TRBV7-2 to TRBJ2-7; TCRdb outputs TRBD2, but without DNA this stays unchecked. The germline V gene encodes CDR1 SGHTA and CDR2 FQGNSA. The CDR3 is 18 residues long. CDR3 amino acids: CASSPAWLSGGASYEQYF.

The chain is built from TRBV12-5 and TRBJ1-2. The CDR3 is made up of 17 amino acids. Germline V CDR1 and CDR2: LGHNT, FRNRAP. The chain's CDR3 is CASGWERDLLPNYGYTF.

This CDR3 is CASSEITRGGHPYEQYF. The chain carries TRBV6-5 and TRBJ2-7; TCRdb proposes TRBD1, but this gene call is untestable without DNA. Looked up from germline, CDR1 is MNHEY and CDR2 is SVGAGI. CDR3 length equals 17 residues.

The V call is TRBV7-6, the J call TRBJ2-2; there is no DNA to check the TCRdb D call of TRBD2. Germline CDR1 reads SGHVS; CDR2 reads FNYEAQ. This CDR3 is built from 18 residues. The CDR3 sequence is CASSFEALAGDLGGELFF.

This chain joins TRBV25-1 and TRBJ2-7; the TCRdb D gene call, TRBD1, has no DNA to confirm it. This CDR3 has 13 residues. The germline V gene has CDR1 MGHDK and CDR2 SYGVNS. CDR3 amino acids: CASYGSLSVEQYF.

This chain connects TRBV5-6 to TRBJ2-2; TCRdb's D call, TRBD1, is unchecked because there is no DNA. In germline, CDR1 is SGHDT, CDR2 YYEEEE. The CDR3 is made up of 16 amino acids. The CDR3 here is CASSETGWSGTGELFF.

The chain uses TRBV28 and TRBJ2-7; TCRdb picks TRBD2, but there is no DNA to check that call. The CDR3 totals 14 residues. CDR1 is MDHEN and CDR2 is SYDVKM in the germline V gene. CDR3 residues: CASSIAGGSYEQYF.

The rearrangement links TRBV12-3 or TRBV12-4 to TRBJ1-6; TCRdb outputs TRBD1, but without DNA this stays unchecked. This CDR3 has 15 amino acids. The CDR3 region is CASLSDQTGNSPLHF.

The chain links TRBV12-3 or TRBV12-4 to TRBJ1-6. There are 13 residues in the CDR3. CDR3 in amino acids: CASSYGFGSPLHF.

The J gene is TRBJ2-7, the V gene TRBV5-5; lacking DNA, the TRBD2 call made by TCRdb goes unchecked. The CDR3 covers 16 residues. The V gene's germline CDR1 is SGHKS and CDR2 YYEKEE (reference sequence). The CDR3 region is CASSLVRAGGSYEQYF.

This chain uses TRBV9 with TRBJ1-6; the TCRdb call, TRBD1, lacks DNA for checking. CDR3 length equals 16 residues. Germline V gene sequence: CDR1 SGDLS, CDR2 YYNGEE. The chain's CDR3 is CASSRTGAGIYSPLHF. Combining the CDR3 with reference TRBV9 and TRBJ1-6 gives the whole variable domain DSGVTQTPKHLITATGQRVTLRCSPRSGDLSVYWYQQSLDQGLQFLIQYYNGEERAKGNILERFSAQQFPDLHSELNLSSLELGDSALYFCASSRTGAGIYSPLHFGNGTRLTVT.

The V call is TRBV20-1, the J call TRBJ1-6; TCRdb selects TRBD1, and the lack of DNA leaves this call unchecked. This CDR3 has 16 amino acids. Germline loops: CDR1 DFQATT, CDR2 SNEGSKA (reference sequence). The CDR3 sequence is CSARGQTSSYNSPLHF.

V usage is TRBV4-3 and J usage is TRBJ1-2; without DNA, the TCRdb call of TRBD1 cannot be checked. The V gene's germline CDR1 is LGHNA and CDR2 YSLEER. The CDR3 extends over 15 amino acids. The CDR3 loop reads CASSPGQGAGYGYTF.

The chain carries TRBV12-3 or TRBV12-4 and TRBJ2-1; TCRdb lists TRBD2, though no DNA is available to test this call. This CDR3 region has 17 residues. CDR3 sequence reads: CASSLLASGDWVDEQFF.

This sequence joins TRBV20-1 and TRBJ2-1; TCRdb picks TRBD1, but there is no DNA to check that call. Germline values: CDR1 DFQATT, CDR2 SNEGSKA (reference sequence). The CDR3 covers 14 residues. The CDR3 sequence is CSAMEGASYNEQFF.

The gene calls are TRBV4-3 and TRBJ2-2; TCRdb proposes TRBD1, but this gene call is untestable without DNA. The CDR3 runs to 18 residues. Germline CDR1 LGHNA, CDR2 YSLEER. The CDR3 sequence is CASSQGVGGDAWDRELFF.

The J gene is TRBJ2-1, the V gene TRBV5-8. This CDR3 comprises 12 residues. Germline V gene data show CDR1 as SGHTS and CDR2 as YDEGEE. The CDR3 here is CASSLAGNEQFF. Full variable domain (rest looked up from reference TRBV5-8 and TRBJ2-1): EAGVTQSPTHLIKTRGQQATLRCSPISGHTSVYWYQQALGLGLQFLLWYDEGEERNRGNFPPRFSGRQFPNYSSELNVNALELEDSALYLCASSLAGNEQFFGPGTRLTVL.

The rearrangement uses TRBV6-2 or TRBV6-3 and TRBJ1-5. Germline lookup yields CDR1 MNHEY and CDR2 SVGEGT. This CDR3 comprises 15 residues. The CDR3 spells CTRQGRYSFNQPQHF.

V usage is TRBV5-5 and J usage is TRBJ2-7; TCRdb indicates TRBD2, and absent DNA this call remains unverified. The CDR3 has 14 residues. The germline gives CDR1 SGHKS, CDR2 YYEKEE (reference sequence). The CDR3 loop is CASSFEGLAYEQYF.

The chain is built from TRBV7-9 and TRBJ2-5; the TRBD1 assignment by TCRdb is unverifiable without DNA. CDR1 is SEHNR, CDR2 FQNEAQ, per germline (reference sequence). The CDR3 contains 15 residues. The CDR3 spells CASRASGGPTETQYF.

CDR3 loop: CASSLSGTGSRGAQYF. V gene TRBV7-8 combines with J gene TRBJ2-5; TCRdb picks TRBD1, but there is no DNA to check that call. This CDR3 region has 16 residues. Germline values: CDR1 SGHVS, CDR2 FQNEAQ.